These 17 T cell receptor beta chains originate from one sample sequenced in a study of cytomegalovirus exposure and HLA in healthy donors. A multiplex PCR was run with 60 Vbeta primers and 13 Jbeta primers. Only in-frame clones appear in the TCRdb table, and some are missing; sequencing was by immunoSEQ multiplex PCR. Found here are around 220,000 clones, over 65% of them singletons; the top ten hold roughly a sixth. The sequencing sample was made of PBMCs. All receptors come from a man between 40 and 49 years old in good health and CMV-seronegative.

The CDR3 region is CAISSGTPNYEQYF. CDR3 nucleotide sequence: TGTGCCATCAGTTCCGGGACTCCGAACTACGAGCAGTACTTC. The rearrangement joins TRBV10-3 to TRBJ2-7; D may be TRBD2 (6 bases). This CDR3 is 14 amino acids long. Germline V gene data show CDR1 as ENHRY and CDR2 as SYGVKD. Trimming pared 5 bases from V and 3 bases from J, leaving 14 bases between.

The chain employs TRBV5-6 and TRBJ1-5; 10 bases agree with TRBD1. The CDR3 spans 16 residues. Germline lookup yields CDR1 SGHDT and CDR2 YYEEEE. V trimming: 4 bases; J trimming: 2 bases; junction bases outside the gene matches: 6. The CDR3 region is CASSPGQGIGNQPQHF. CDR3 nucleotide sequence: TGTGCCAGCAGCCCGGGACAGGGGATTGGCAATCAGCCCCAGCATTTT.

There are a few counts of this clone. The rearrangement joins TRBV9 to TRBJ2-7; D is undetermined. This CDR3 is built from 16 residues. Looked up from germline, CDR1 is SGDLS and CDR2 is YYNGEE. Trimming cost V 0 bases and J 1 base, with 14 bases left between them. This CDR3 reads CASSVGRSSRSYEQYF. The CDR3 region has the DNA TGTGCCAGCAGCGTAGGAAGGAGTTCTAGGTCCTACGAGCAGTACTTC.

This chain uses TRBV19 with TRBJ1-1, with unresolved D. The germline V and J ends were trimmed by 10 bases and 11 bases, with 8 bases remaining between them. Germline assignment: CDR1 LNHDA and CDR2 SQIVND (reference sequence). The CDR3 has 8 amino acids. In DNA, the CDR3 is TGTGCCACAGGAGGCGCTTTCTTT. Amino acids: CATGGAFF.

V gene TRBV28 combines with J gene TRBJ2-7; 7 nucleotides match TRBD1. Germline V lookup: CDR1 MDHEN, CDR2 SYDVKM. CDR3 length: 16 amino acids. The trim removed 3 bases at V and 1 base at J, leaving 9 bases unmatched. CDR3 loop: CASSLLPGTASYEQYF. CDR3 DNA: TGTGCCAGCAGTTTGTTGCCCGGGACAGCTTCCTACGAGCAGTACTTC.

The chain is built from TRBV7-9 and TRBJ1-1; 7 bases agree with TRBD1. This CDR3 is 13 amino acids long. The ends lost 5 bases at V and 7 bases at J; junction bases unmatched: 7. The germline V gene has CDR1 SEHNR and CDR2 FQNEAQ (reference sequence). CDR3 DNA: TGTGCCAGCAGCACCCCGGGACAGATTGAAGCTTTCTTT. Translation gives CASSTPGQIEAFF. Filled out from reference TRBV7-9 and TRBJ1-1, the complete variable domain reads DTGVSQNPRHKITKRGQNVTFRCDPISEHNRLYWYRQTLGQGPEFLTYFQNEAQLEKSRLLSDRFSAERPKGSFSTLEIQRTEQGDSAMYLCASSTPGQIEAFFGQGTRLTVV.

V gene TRBV28 combines with J gene TRBJ1-2; 10 nucleotides match TRBD1. This CDR3 region has 16 residues. Germline V gives CDR1 MDHEN, CDR2 SYDVKM. The V segment lost 4 bases and the J segment 7 bases; nucleotides outside the gene matches: 12. The DNA for the CDR3 is TGTGCCAGCAGTTCCTCCGTGGGACAGGGGAGCCCTGGCTACACCTTC. It encodes CASSSSVGQGSPGYTF.

Concerning this clone itself: Germline is not matched at one junction end, which may reflect a read error. The chain recombines TRBV7-9 with TRBJ1-4; the D is unclear. CDR3 size: 16 residues. Germline lookup yields CDR1 SEHNR and CDR2 FQNEAQ (reference sequence). The CDR3 here is CSSSSRPETTNEKLFF. As DNA, the CDR3 is TGTTCCAGCAGCTCTCGCCCAGAAACAACTAATGAAAAACTGTTTTTT.

The gene calls are TRBV7-2 and TRBJ1-2; D possibly corresponds to TRBD1 (6 bases). The CDR3 is 14 amino acids. CDR1 and CDR2 (germline): SGHTA, FQGNSA. V lost 9 bases, J lost 2 bases, and 16 bases lay in between. CDR3 in DNA: TGTGCCAGTCCGAAGGGGGGGGGAAACTATGGCTACACCTTC. This gives the protein CASPKGGGNYGYTF.

This chain links TRBV27 with TRBJ2-5, with a possible D match to TRBD1 (6 bases). Trimming shortened V by 1 base and J by 1 base, and 10 bases separated the two germline ends. The CDR3 covers 15 residues. The germline V gene has CDR1 MNHEY and CDR2 SMNVEV (reference sequence). CDR3 DNA sequence: TGTGCCAGCAGTTTATATCTAGGGGGCCAAGAGACCCAGTACTTC. It translates to CASSLYLGGQETQYF.

The chain recombines TRBV10-1 with TRBJ2-3, with 9 positions matching TRBD2. The trim removed 2 bases at V and 2 bases at J, leaving 5 bases unmatched. The CDR3 is 16 residues long. The germline V gene has CDR1 WNHNN and CDR2 SYGVQD (reference sequence). The CDR3 loop is CASSERSSGTTDTQYF. Here the CDR3 DNA reads TGCGCCAGCAGTGAGAGGTCTAGCGGGACCACAGATACGCAGTATTTT.

This chain connects TRBV29-1 to TRBJ1-2; the match to TRBD1 covers 9 bases. Germline CDR1 reads SQVTM; CDR2 reads ANQGSEA. The CDR3 is made up of 13 amino acids. With 3 bases clipped from V and 1 base from J, the junction kept 0 bases outside the gene matches. The DNA for the CDR3 is TGCAGCGTTGAGGACAGGGGTAACTATGGCTACACCTTC. As protein: CSVEDRGNYGYTF.

This clone appeared a few times. The chain joins TRBV2 to TRBJ1-6; D is possibly TRBD1 (6 bases). Germline V lookup: CDR1 SNHLY, CDR2 FYNNEI. V lost 6 bases and J lost 9, with 15 bases in between. The CDR3 has 14 amino acids. CDR3 sequence: CASSLRGPSSPLHF. In DNA form, the CDR3 reads TGTGCCAGCAGCCTCAGGGGCCCTAGTTCACCCCTCCACTTT.

The chain couples TRBV2 to TRBJ2-7; 9 nucleotides line up with TRBD2. The J segment lost 4 bases and the V segment lost 2 bases, leaving 9 bases of the junction unmatched. The CDR3 sequence is 16 residues long. Germline V gives CDR1 SNHLY, CDR2 FYNNEI. The CDR3 reads CASSERSSGVAYEQYF. As DNA, the CDR3 is TGTGCCAGCAGTGAAAGGTCTAGCGGGGTGGCTTACGAGCAGTACTTC.

The V call is TRBV6-5, the J call TRBJ1-1; TRBD1 is a possible D gene (6 bases). Germline values: CDR1 MNHEY, CDR2 SVGAGI. This CDR3 contains 15 residues. Between the trimmed V and J ends, which lost 4 bases and 3 bases, there was a span of 15 bases. The CDR3 nucleotides read TGTGCCAGCAGTTTCCGGGACACGCAGTACACTGAAGCTTTCTTT. Its translation is CASSFRDTQYTEAFF.

This clone has only one observation. The chain joins TRBV2 to TRBJ1-5, with TRBD1 matching 8 bases. The CDR3 length is 13 residues. From germline, CDR1 is SNHLY and CDR2 FYNNEI. V lost 6 bases, J lost 5 bases, and 3 bases stayed unmatched. The CDR3 nucleotides read TGTGCCAGCAGAACGGACAGGGATCAGCCCCAGCATTTT. Encoded protein: CASRTDRDQPQHF.

The J gene is TRBJ1-1, the V gene TRBV9; D possibly corresponds to TRBD1 (6 bases). Germline CDR1 is SGDLS and CDR2 is YYNGEE. The V end lost 4 bases, the J end lost 0 bases, and 13 bases lay between the germline ends. The CDR3 covers 15 residues. The CDR3 loop is CASSPEGGLNTEAFF. The CDR3 nucleotides read TGTGCCAGCAGCCCAGAGGGGGGGTTGAACACTGAAGCTTTCTTT.